The clone carrying this T cell receptor (beta chain) was detected only a few times. The data stem from a study of blood T cell repertoires in COVID-19. Participant-given clinical history determined each cohort assignment. CDR3 length equals 14 residues. V lost 2 bases to trimming and J lost 4 bases; unmatched junction nucleotides: 3. Germline CDR1 reads SGHTA; CDR2 reads FQGTGA. Study processing details: Using reference gene primer amplification, nucleated cell counts were estimated. Here immunoSEQ multiplex PCR was the method, and the copy in TCRdb shows in-frame clones only, minus some. V and J calls and clone size follow that table, whereas D and trimming were derived from the DNA. The sample yields over 55,000 clones, 80% to 90% seen once.

The sample taken for sequencing was PBMCs or T cells enriched from blood (not recorded which). V usage is TRBV7-3 and J usage is TRBJ1-1, with TRBD1 matching 8 bases. This TCR was recovered from a woman aged 40 to 55 with acute COVID-19. The CDR3 nucleotides read TGTGCCAGCAGCTTATCAGGGGGCGTCACTGAAGCTTTCTTT. Amino acid sequence: CASSLSGGVTEAFF.